A single sample gave rise to the 28 T cell receptor beta chains below, sequenced in a study of T cells in Graves' hyperthyroidism and ophthalmopathy. The TCR beta CDR3 regions underwent amplification using RNA transcripts as the source. Initially, a first-round RT-PCR of the TCR CDR3 employed the HTBI primer set. A single record per CDR3 protein comes from TCRdb applying MiXCR to the multiplex PCR reads. Of approximately 300,000 distinct CDR3 sequences in the sample, roughly 15% were seen once. Sequencing input: blood. These receptors were taken from a man aged 30 to 45 with Graves' hyperthyroidism.

This clonotype was seen more than once but under ten times. A junction end diverges from the germline sequence, so it may reflect a read error. The chain links TRBV7-2 to TRBJ1-2; 8 positions match TRBD1. Germline-derived CDR1 and CDR2 are SGHTA and FQGNSA. The CDR3 spans 14 residues. CDR3 DNA sequence: TGTGCCAGCAGCCTCGACAGGGGAGCCTATGGCCACACCTTC. As protein: CASSLDRGAYGHTF.

This clonotype was observed a handful of times. V usage is TRBV20-1 and J usage is TRBJ2-1; possibly TRBD2 for D (6 bases). The CDR3 runs to 14 residues. The germline V gene encodes CDR1 DFQATT and CDR2 SNEGSKA (reference sequence). V gave up 2 bases and J gave up 7 bases, with 15 bases separating them. This CDR3 reads CSARPTRGINEQFF. CDR3 nucleotides: TGCAGTGCTAGACCTACCCGGGGGATAAATGAGCAGTTCTTC.

Many counts were recorded for this clonotype. V and J are TRBV5-1 and TRBJ2-1; the match to TRBD2 covers 8 bases. The CDR3 totals 18 residues. Germline trimming cut 4 bases from V and 0 bases from J; bases unmatched to any gene: 12. Germline V CDR1 and CDR2: SGHRS, YFSETQ. Here the CDR3 DNA reads TGCGCCAGCAGCCCCACTCAAATTCTAGCGGGCTCCTACAATGAGCAGTTCTTC. Translation gives CASSPTQILAGSYNEQFF.

V usage is TRBV29-1 and J usage is TRBJ2-3; D unresolved. CDR1 and CDR2 from the germline V gene are SQVTM and ANQGSEA. The CDR3 runs to 14 residues. The V end lost 4 bases, the J end lost 5 bases, and 16 bases lay between the germline ends. CDR3 region: CSVVVSPSLDTQYF. In DNA form, the CDR3 reads TGCAGCGTTGTGGTCTCTCCAAGTCTAGATACGCAGTATTTT.

This clonotype was recorded a few times. The V call is TRBV20-1, the J call TRBJ2-1; weak D call: TRBD1 (6 bases). Trimming removed 3 bases from V and 0 bases from J, with 18 bases in between. The CDR3 is 17 amino acids. Germline CDR1 DFQATT, CDR2 SNEGSKA (reference sequence). The CDR3 nucleotides read TGCAGTGCTAGTGGCCTCAGGGGTGGGAGCTCCTACAATGAGCAGTTCTTC. This sequence encodes CSASGLRGGSSYNEQFF.

This clonotype was observed many times. V usage is TRBV6-1 and J usage is TRBJ2-1; D not certain. V dropped 7 bases and J dropped 8 bases, with 15 bases sitting between them. From germline, CDR1 is MNHNS and CDR2 SASEGT. The CDR3 runs to 13 residues. The CDR3 is CASTAIDTDEQFF. The CDR3 coding sequence is TGTGCCAGCACCGCGATTGATACGGATGAGCAGTTCTTC.

This clonotype was seen ten or more times. This sequence joins TRBV19 and TRBJ1-2; the D gene is possibly TRBD1 (5 bases). The germline CDR1 and CDR2 sequences are LNHDA and SQIVND (reference sequence). V was shortened by 6 bases and J by 5 bases, with 16 bases between the two germline ends. This CDR3 is built from 14 residues. The CDR3 region has the DNA TGTGCCAGTAGAAGGTGGGGCGCGGAGTATGGCTACACCTTC. It specifies CASRRWGAEYGYTF.

The chain uses TRBV24-1 and TRBJ2-2; D remains unclear. CDR3 length: 15 amino acids. Per the germline V gene, CDR1 is KGHDR and CDR2 is SFDVKD. V was pared by 9 bases and J by 1 base, with 14 bases between. CDR3 sequence: CATATSLLNTGELFF. DNA for the CDR3: TGTGCCACCGCAACTTCCCTCCTGAACACCGGGGAGCTGTTTTTT.

V usage is TRBV20-1 and J usage is TRBJ2-1; 10 bases align to TRBD2. The ends lost 6 bases at V and 3 bases at J; junction bases unmatched: 8. Germline V gene data show CDR1 as DFQATT and CDR2 as SNEGSKA (reference sequence). The CDR3 has 15 residues. CDR3 amino acids: CSASLTSGNYNEQFF. As DNA, the CDR3 is TGCAGTGCCTCTCTTACTAGCGGGAACTACAATGAGCAGTTCTTC.

This clonotype appeared many times. The rearrangement uses TRBV27 and TRBJ2-2, with TRBD1 matching 9 bases. The CDR3 spans 16 residues. Germline values: CDR1 MNHEY, CDR2 SMNVEV (reference sequence). Losses at the gene ends were 4 bases for V and 7 bases for J; bases not matched to a gene: 10. The CDR3 reads CASSSLGTGNVGELFF. DNA for the CDR3: TGTGCCAGCAGTTCCCTCGGGACAGGGAACGTCGGGGAGCTGTTTTTT.

This clonotype was recorded at least ten times. The chain couples TRBV7-2 to TRBJ1-5; D not certain. There are 14 residues in the CDR3. Between the trimmed V and J ends, which lost 2 bases and 0 bases, there was a span of 5 bases. The V gene's germline CDR1 is SGHTA and CDR2 FQGNSA. The CDR3 loop is CASSLYYSNQPQHF. The DNA for the CDR3 is TGTGCCAGCAGCTTATATTATAGCAATCAGCCCCAGCATTTT.

In its sample, this clonotype was seen many times. This CDR3 is CASSPPVGAVETQYF. The CDR3 region has the DNA TGTGCCAGCTCACCACCGGTTGGGGCCGTGGAGACCCAGTACTTC. V usage is TRBV18 and J usage is TRBJ2-5, with a possible D match to TRBD1 (5 bases). Germline V gene sequence: CDR1 KGHSH, CDR2 LQKENI. Trimming took 0 bases from V and 5 from J, leaving 13 bases between them. The CDR3 is made up of 15 amino acids.

This clonotype was observed at least ten times. For the CDR3, the DNA is TGCGCCAGCAGCTTGAGGGCGGGAGGGGATGAGCAGTTCTTC. Residues: CASSLRAGGDEQFF. The chain couples TRBV5-1 to TRBJ2-1; TRBD2 agrees at 9 bases. This CDR3 has 14 amino acids. Trimming removed 1 base from V and 8 bases from J; junction bases left unmatched: 4. Germline V gives CDR1 SGHRS, CDR2 YFSETQ.

This clonotype was observed a single time. The chain joins TRBV5-6 to TRBJ2-2; 8 nucleotides line up with TRBD1. CDR1 is SGHDT and CDR2 is YYEEEE in the germline V gene. This CDR3 region has 14 residues. J gave up 4 bases and V 5 bases, and 4 bases lay outside the gene matches. The CDR3 sequence is CASRLQGGTGELFF. The CDR3 bases are TGTGCCAGCAGATTACAGGGGGGCACCGGGGAGCTGTTTTTT.

This clonotype was observed at least ten times. The chain uses TRBV18 and TRBJ2-5; 9 bases are shared with TRBD2. Germline CDR1 and CDR2: KGHSH and LQKENI. J lost 5 bases, V lost 3 bases, and 4 bases had no gene match. The CDR3 length is 14 residues. CDR3: CASSPGTSRETQYF. The CDR3 bases are TGTGCCAGCTCACCCGGGACTAGCCGGGAGACCCAGTACTTC.

This chain links TRBV6-1 with TRBJ2-7; the D is unclear. CDR3 length equals 14 residues. The V gene's germline CDR1 is MNHNS and CDR2 SASEGT. V lost 5 bases to trimming and J lost 5 bases, with 16 bases between them. DNA of the CDR3: TGTGCCAGCAGTTGGACCACCCCGGCGGACGAGCAGTACTTC. This sequence encodes CASSWTTPADEQYF.

The chain recombines TRBV24-1 with TRBJ1-5; 7 bases fit TRBD1. This CDR3 has 15 amino acids. The trim removed 5 bases at V and 2 bases at J, leaving 5 bases unmatched. Looked up from germline, CDR1 is KGHDR and CDR2 is SFDVKD. As DNA, the CDR3 is TGTGCCACCAGTGGGCGACAGGGATGCAATCAGCCCCAGCATTTT. Translation: CATSGRQGCNQPQHF.

In this sample, this clonotype turned up a few times. This chain links TRBV11-3 with TRBJ2-2, with D possibly being TRBD2 (6 bases). Trimming cost V 5 bases and J 4 bases, with 17 bases left between them. CDR1 is SGHNT and CDR2 is YENEEA in the germline V gene. This CDR3 has 16 residues. The chain's CDR3 is CASSLGRTGGTGELFF. The CDR3 bases are TGTGCCAGCAGCCTCGGACGAACCGGGGGCACCGGGGAGCTGTTTTTT. Full variable domain (remainder filled in from reference TRBV11-3 and TRBJ2-2): EAGVVQSPRYKIIEKKQPVAFWCNPISGHNTLYWYLQNLGQGPELLIRYENEEAVDDSQLPKDRFSAERLKGVDSTLKIQPAELGDSAVYLCASSLGRTGGTGELFFGEGSRLTVL.

In this sample, this clonotype turned up a few times. A junction end diverges from the germline sequence, so it may reflect a read error. The chain recombines TRBV5-1 with TRBJ2-1; 9 bases fit TRBD2. This CDR3 has 12 amino acids. Germline assignment: CDR1 SGHRS and CDR2 YFSETQ. CDR3 residues: CASSLGLAEQFF. In DNA form, the CDR3 reads TGCGCCAGCAGCTTGGGACTAGCGGAGCAATTCTTC.

This clonotype has a count of ten or more. The J gene is TRBJ2-1, the V gene TRBV29-1, with a possible D match to TRBD2 (5 bases). CDR3 size: 11 residues. With 3 bases removed from V and 9 bases from J, the gap between germline ends came to 9 bases. Germline loops: CDR1 SQVTM, CDR2 ANQGSEA. The DNA for the CDR3 is TGCAGCGTTGAGAGGGTGGCTGAGCAGTTCTTC. Translation: CSVERVAEQFF.

This clonotype has more than one count but fewer than ten. CDR3 region: CAISESTLYEQFF. CDR3 sequence (DNA): TGTGCCATCAGTGAGTCGACACTGTATGAGCAGTTCTTC. The V gene is TRBV10-3, the J gene TRBJ2-1; no reliable D call. The CDR3 totals 13 residues. V gave up 0 bases and J gave up 8 bases, with 8 bases separating them. CDR1 is ENHRY, CDR2 SYGVKD, per germline.

This clonotype turned up a few times. The chain carries TRBV5-4 and TRBJ2-5; TRBD2 might be the D (6 bases). V lost 3 bases to trimming and J lost 1 base, with 10 bases between them. Germline loops: CDR1 SGHNT, CDR2 YYREEE (reference sequence). This CDR3 region has 14 residues. The CDR3 region is CASSSPGAQETQYF. DNA for the CDR3: TGTGCCAGCAGCTCCCCGGGAGCCCAAGAGACCCAGTACTTC.

At least ten counts were recorded for this clonotype. The chain couples TRBV20-1 to TRBJ2-2; TRBD1 matches at 9 bases. Germline lookup yields CDR1 DFQATT and CDR2 SNEGSKA (reference sequence). The V segment lost 0 bases and the J segment 3 bases; nucleotides outside the gene matches: 5. This CDR3 region has 16 residues. CDR3 protein: CSARDLDRGDTGELFF. The CDR3 coding sequence is TGCAGTGCTAGAGATCTCGACAGGGGGGACACCGGGGAGCTGTTTTTT.

This clonotype was counted ten times or more. The chain carries TRBV3-1 and TRBJ2-7, with TRBD2 matching over 16 bases. The germline V gene encodes CDR1 LGHDT and CDR2 YNNKEL (reference sequence). This CDR3 has 16 residues. V lost 5 bases, J lost 7 bases, and 8 bases stayed unmatched. In DNA form, the CDR3 reads TGTGCCAGCAGCGGGACTAGCGGGAGGGCCGTAGGAGAGCAGTACTTC. It encodes CASSGTSGRAVGEQYF.

CDR3 in DNA: TGTGCCAGCAGCTTCCCCGTGGGTAACATCAATGAGCAGTTCTTC. It is translated as CASSFPVGNINEQFF. The chain is built from TRBV7-3 and TRBJ2-1, with no clear D. Looked up from germline, CDR1 is SGHTA and CDR2 is FQGTGA. Trimming shortened V by 3 bases and J by 6 bases, and 15 bases separated the two germline ends. The CDR3 runs 15 residues.

This clonotype has more than one count but fewer than ten. The CDR3 nucleotides read TGTGCCAGCAGCCAAGAGGGGGTTATTTCCTACGAGCAGTACTTC. Translation: CASSQEGVISYEQYF. The chain carries TRBV4-2 and TRBJ2-7; D may be TRBD1 or TRBD2 (5 bases each). V shed 0 bases and J shed 1 base, with 10 bases lying between them. This CDR3 is 15 amino acids long. Per germline, CDR1 LGHNA and CDR2 YNFKEQ.

This clonotype was found many times. The gene calls are TRBV20-1 and TRBJ1-1; tentatively, D is TRBD1 (5 bases). The germline V gene encodes CDR1 DFQATT and CDR2 SNEGSKA (reference sequence). The CDR3 is 14 amino acids. Trimming shortened V by 3 bases and J by 5 bases, and 16 bases separated the two germline ends. The CDR3 protein is CSASGNQGSTEAFF. In nucleotides, the CDR3 is TGCAGTGCTAGTGGAAACCAGGGAAGTACTGAAGCTTTCTTT.

This clonotype was seen many times. This rearrangement joins TRBV24-1 to TRBJ2-2; TRBD1 matches at 9 bases. The CDR3 sequence is 18 residues long. From germline, CDR1 is KGHDR and CDR2 SFDVKD. V was clipped by 4 bases and J by 5 bases; unmatched bases: 13. CDR3 sequence (DNA): TGTGCCACCAGTGACCCAAACAGGGGGCGCGTAGGAACCGGGGAGCTGTTTTTT. Amino acid sequence: CATSDPNRGRVGTGELFF.